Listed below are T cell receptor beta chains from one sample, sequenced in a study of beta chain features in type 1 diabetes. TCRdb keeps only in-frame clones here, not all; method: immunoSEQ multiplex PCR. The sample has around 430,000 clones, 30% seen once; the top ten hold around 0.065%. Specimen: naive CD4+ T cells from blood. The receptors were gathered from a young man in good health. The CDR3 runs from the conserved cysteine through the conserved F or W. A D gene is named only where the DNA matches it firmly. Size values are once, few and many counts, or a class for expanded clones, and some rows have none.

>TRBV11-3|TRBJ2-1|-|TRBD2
CASSQRLAARNEQFF
TGTGCCAGCAGCCAACGACTAGCGGCAAGGAATGAGCAGTTCTTC
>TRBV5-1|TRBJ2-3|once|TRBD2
CASSATSGGLYTQYF
TGCGCCAGCAGCGCGACTAGCGGGGGGTTATATACGCAGTATTTT
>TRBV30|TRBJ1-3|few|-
CAWMRSGNTIYF
TGTGCCTGGATGCGCTCTGGAAACACCATATATTTT
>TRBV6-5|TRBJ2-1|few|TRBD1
CASSPPRGKGNEQFF
TGTGCCAGCAGCCCCCCCAGGGGGAAGGGCAATGAGCAGTTCTTC
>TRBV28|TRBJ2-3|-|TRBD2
CASSPGLAGGPTDTQYF
TGTGCCAGCAGCCCGGGACTAGCGGGAGGGCCCACAGATACGCAGTATTTT
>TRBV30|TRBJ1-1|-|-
CAWNRGTDTEAFF
TGTGCCTGGAACCGGGGAACCGACACTGAAGCTTTCTTT
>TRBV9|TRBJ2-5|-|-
CASSVDGGSETQYF
TGTGCCAGCAGCGTAGATGGAGGGAGCGAGACCCAGTACTTC
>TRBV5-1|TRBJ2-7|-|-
CASSSQEGEQYF
TGCGCCAGCAGCTCTCAGGAGGGCGAGCAGTACTTC
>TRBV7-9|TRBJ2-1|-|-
CASSLWALKEQFF
TGTGCCAGCAGCTTATGGGCCCTTAAAGAGCAGTTCTTC
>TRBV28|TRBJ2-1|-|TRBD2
CASSSPYGRANEQFF
TGTGCCAGCAGTTCCCCTTACGGGAGGGCTAATGAGCAGTTCTTC
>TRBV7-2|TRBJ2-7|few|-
CASSQSSYEQYF
TGTGCCAGCAGCCAGAGCTCCTACGAGCAGTACTTC
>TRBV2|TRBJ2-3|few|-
CASRSTDTQYF
TGTGCCAGCAGGAGCACAGATACGCAGTATTTT
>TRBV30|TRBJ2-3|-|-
CAWSLGAETDTQYF
TGTGCCTGGAGTTTAGGGGCCGAGACAGATACGCAGTATTTT
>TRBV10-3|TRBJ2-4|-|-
CAISETEPAKNIQYF
TGTGCCATCAGTGAGACAGAACCGGCCAAAAACATTCAGTACTTC
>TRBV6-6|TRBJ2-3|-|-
CASSYPGLTDTQYF
TGTGCCAGCAGTTACCCCGGCCTCACAGATACGCAGTATTTT
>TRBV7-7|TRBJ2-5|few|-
CASSLAQQETQYF
TGTGCCAGCAGCTTAGCCCAACAAGAGACCCAGTACTTC
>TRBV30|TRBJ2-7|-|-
CAWRQGELYEQYF
TGTGCCTGGAGGCAGGGCGAACTGTACGAGCAGTACTTC
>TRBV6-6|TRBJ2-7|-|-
CASRPTGSSYEQYF
TGTGCCAGCAGGCCAACGGGGAGCTCCTACGAGCAGTACTTC
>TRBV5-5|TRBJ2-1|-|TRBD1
CASSDRVDNEQFF
TGTGCCAGCAGCGACAGGGTTGACAATGAGCAGTTCTTC
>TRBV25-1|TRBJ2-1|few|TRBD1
CASSDSGTGDNEQFF
TGTGCCAGCAGTGACTCCGGGACAGGGGACAATGAGCAGTTCTTC
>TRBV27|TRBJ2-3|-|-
CASSSRDKLTQYF
TGTGCCAGCAGTTCCCGGGATAAACTTACGCAGTATTTT
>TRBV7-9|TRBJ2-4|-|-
CASSFGSFIQYF
TGTGCCAGCAGCTTTGGCAGTTTTATTCAGTACTTC
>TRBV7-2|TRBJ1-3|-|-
CASSLGSESGNTIYF
TGTGCCAGCAGCTTGGGCAGCGAATCTGGAAACACCATATATTTT
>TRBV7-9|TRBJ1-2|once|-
CASSRTDYGYTF
TGTGCCAGCAGCCGGACGGACTATGGCTACACCTTC
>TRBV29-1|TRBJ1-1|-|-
CSVIGAPNTEAFF
TGCAGCGTTATAGGGGCGCCGAACACTGAAGCTTTCTTT
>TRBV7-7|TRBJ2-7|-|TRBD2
CASSPLAGASYEQYF
TGTGCCAGCAGCCCCCTAGCGGGAGCCTCCTACGAGCAGTACTTC
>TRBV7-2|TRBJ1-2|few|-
CASSLAPGPYGYTF
TGTGCCAGCAGCTTAGCTCCAGGGCCTTATGGCTACACCTTC
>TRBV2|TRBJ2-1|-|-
CASRDYNEQFF
TGTGCCAGCAGAGACTACAATGAGCAGTTCTTC
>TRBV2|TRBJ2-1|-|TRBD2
CASRQGLAGPNEQFF
TGTGCCAGCAGGCAGGGACTAGCGGGTCCCAATGAGCAGTTCTTC
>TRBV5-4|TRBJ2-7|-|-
CASSLYPESYEQYF
TGTGCCAGCAGCTTGTACCCCGAGTCCTACGAGCAGTACTTC
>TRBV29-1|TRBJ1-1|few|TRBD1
CSVAAGQGNVAFF
TGCAGCGTTGCGGCCGGACAGGGGAACGTGGCTTTCTTT
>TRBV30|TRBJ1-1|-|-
CAWTKDRLNTEAFF
TGTGCCTGGACGAAAGACAGGTTGAACACTGAAGCTTTCTTT
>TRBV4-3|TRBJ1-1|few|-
CASSQDVGYRLNTEAFF
TGCGCCAGCAGCCAAGATGTCGGGTATCGACTGAACACTGAAGCTTTCTTT
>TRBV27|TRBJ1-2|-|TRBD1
CASSLSRTGFGYTF
TGTGCCAGCAGTTTATCGAGGACAGGATTTGGCTACACCTTC
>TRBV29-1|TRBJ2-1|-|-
CSARDGSSYNEQFF
TGCAGCGCCAGAGACGGTAGCTCCTACAATGAGCAGTTCTTC
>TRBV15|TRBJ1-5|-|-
CATSRDPGQPQHF
TGTGCCACCAGCAGAGATCCTGGTCAGCCCCAGCATTTT
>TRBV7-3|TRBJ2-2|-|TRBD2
CASSFGGSAGELFF
TGTGCCAGCAGCTTCGGCGGGAGCGCCGGGGAGCTGTTTTTT
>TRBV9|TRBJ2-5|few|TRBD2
CASSEPRTSGRETQYF
TGTGCCAGCAGCGAGCCCCGGACTAGCGGGAGGGAGACCCAGTACTTC
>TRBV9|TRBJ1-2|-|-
CASSVSGQAYGYTF
TGTGCCAGCAGCGTCTCCGGCCAAGCGTATGGCTACACCTTC
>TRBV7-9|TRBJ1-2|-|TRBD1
CASSPMDRGLGYTF
TGTGCCAGCAGCCCCATGGACAGGGGTCTTGGCTACACCTTC
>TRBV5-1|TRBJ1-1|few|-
CASSVDSLNTEAFF
TGCGCCAGCAGCGTTGACAGCCTGAACACTGAAGCTTTCTTT
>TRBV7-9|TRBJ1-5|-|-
CASSPGAGNQPQHF
TGTGCCAGCAGCCCCGGGGCCGGCAATCAGCCCCAGCATTTT
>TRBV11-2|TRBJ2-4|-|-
CASSLDRDVGLAKNIQYF
TGTGCCAGCAGCTTAGACAGGGATGTGGGGTTGGCCAAAAACATTCAGTACTTC
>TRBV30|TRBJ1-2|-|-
CAWSPRRSDGYTF
TGTGCCTGGAGTCCCCGAAGGAGCGATGGCTACACCTTC
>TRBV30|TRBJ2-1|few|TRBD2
CALTSGAYNEQFF
TGTGCCTTGACTAGCGGAGCCTACAATGAGCAGTTCTTC
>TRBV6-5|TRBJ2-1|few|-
CASRDRDSRPNEQFF
TGTGCCAGCAGGGACCGGGACTCGAGGCCCAATGAGCAGTTCTTC
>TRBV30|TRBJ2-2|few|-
CAWSAFSSGELFF
TGTGCCTGGAGTGCCTTTAGCTCCGGGGAGCTGTTTTTT
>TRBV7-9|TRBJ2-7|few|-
CASSQFGYEQYF
TGTGCCAGCAGCCAGTTCGGCTACGAGCAGTACTTC
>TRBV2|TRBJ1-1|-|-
CASSGQRNTEAFF
TGTGCCAGCAGTGGACAGAGGAACACTGAAGCTTTCTTT
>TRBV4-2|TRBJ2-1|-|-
CASSHDAPGLNEQFF
TGTGCCAGCAGCCATGATGCTCCGGGACTGAATGAGCAGTTCTTC
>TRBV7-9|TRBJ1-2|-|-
CASSLSIYGYTF
TGTGCCAGCAGCTTGTCAATCTATGGCTACACCTTC
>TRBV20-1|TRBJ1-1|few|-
CSAMRRAEAFF
TGCAGTGCTATGCGCAGGGCCGAAGCTTTCTTT
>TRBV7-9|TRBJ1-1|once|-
CASSEQGPEAFF
TGTGCCAGCAGCGAACAGGGACCCGAAGCTTTCTTT
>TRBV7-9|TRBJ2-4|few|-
CASSPSSIYIQYF
TGTGCCAGCAGCCCGTCTAGCATATACATTCAGTACTTC
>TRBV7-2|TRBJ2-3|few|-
CASSPRLSDTQYF
TGTGCCAGCAGCCCAAGACTGTCAGATACGCAGTATTTT
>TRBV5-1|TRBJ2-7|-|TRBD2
CASRPGTSGSYEQYF
TGCGCCAGCAGACCTGGGACTAGCGGCTCCTACGAGCAGTACTTC
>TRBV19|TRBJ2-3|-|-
CASRQGSTDTQYF
TGTGCCAGTAGACAGGGAAGCACAGATACGCAGTATTTT